This T cell receptor (beta chain) was sequenced in a study of blood T cells in healthy people across ages. Then a second PCR, running roughly 6 to 11 cycles, was carried out with a sample-barcoded 5' primer and a J-beta primer mix. One entry per CDR3 protein, called by TCRdb with MiXCR from the 5' RACE reads. In the table there are roughly 1.5 million distinct CDR3 sequences, 42% of which are singletons. The V and J ends lost 7 bases and 2 bases, in that order; junction bases with no gene match: 11. The CDR3 length is 16 residues. The chain joins TRBV12-3 or TRBV12-4 to TRBJ2-3; the match to TRBD2 covers 8 bases. The sample comprised blood. The sequence derives from a woman under 30 in good health. The CDR3 nucleotides read TGTGCCAGCACTCGACGGGGCGGGGGGTACACAGATACGCAGTATTTT. Protein product: CASTRRGGGYTDTQYF.